The TCR beta chain described here comes from a study of T cell clonality in common variable immunodeficiency. Findings and caveats of the study: In common variable immunodeficiency, TCR beta chains reportedly carried fewer deletions and N-nucleotide insertions.

Using immunoSEQ multiplex PCR, the repertoire was profiled, and TCRdb retains in-frame clones only, with some absent. The data show 40,000 or so clones, with none appearing a single time. This clone was seen repeatedly, ten times or more. The antigen is unknown. The read terminates 3 residues ahead of where the CDR3 ends, so the germline J gene completes it. V was shortened by 4 bases and J by 3 bases, with 13 bases between the two germline ends. CDR3 length: 15 amino acids. CDR1 and CDR2 from the germline V gene are GTSNPN and SVGIG (reference sequence). The chain joins TRBV30 to TRBJ2-6; D remains ambiguous. Sequencing was carried out using peripheral blood mononuclear cells. The sequence was collected from a person aged 18-70 years in good health. The CDR3 loop reads CAWKRIRVGANVLTF. The covered CDR3 bases are TGTGCCTGGAAAAGGATCCGGGTTGGGGCCAACGTC.